This TCR beta chain emerged from a study of regulatory T cells in long-lasting Graves disease. The CDR3 has 15 amino acids. Between the trimmed V and J ends, which lost 1 base and 7 bases, there was a span of 17 bases. CDR1 and CDR2 from the germline V gene are GTSNPN and SVGIG (reference sequence). In building TCR beta libraries, iRepertoire HTBI primers were used together with Arm-PCR of CDR3 regions. TCRdb re-analysed the multiplex PCR reads in MiXCR, keeping a single row per CDR3 protein. Here the sample spans over 500,000 distinct CDR3 sequences, roughly 15% being singletons. Sample time point: newly diagnosed GD, antithyroid drugs for less than 3 months. Extracted RNA from PBMCs served as the source of the TCR library. This sample also belongs to another study, concerning T cells in Graves' hyperthyroidism and ophthalmopathy.

The V gene is TRBV30, the J gene TRBJ2-1, with D perhaps assigned TRBD1 or TRBD2 (6 bases each). The sequencing used peripheral blood mononuclear cells (PBMCs), collected at new diagnosis, from a patient treated with antithyroid drugs. The sequence derives from a man between 18 and 29 years old with Graves disease. CDR3 in amino acids: CAWSAPPTGANEQFF. The CDR3, as DNA: TGTGCCTGGAGTGCCCCCCCCACGGGGGCGAATGAGCAGTTCTTC.